This TCR beta chain was found in a study of control samples from healthy donors and cancer patients. Generated by immunoSEQ multiplex PCR, the TCRdb table keeps only in-frame clones and is missing some. Among about 71,000 clones listed, over 85% were seen once. The CDR3 consists of 16 residues. Trimming pared 4 bases from V and 2 bases from J, leaving 17 bases between. The V gene's germline CDR1 is SGHDN and CDR2 FVKESK. This receptor was obtained from a man aged 60-69 years with lung cancer. The chain carries TRBV14 and TRBJ1-1; no reliable D call. Sample: PBMCs. CDR3 nucleotides: TGTGCCAGCAGCCCCACCCCTGAAGTAATAAACACTGAAGCTTTCTTT. The encoded protein is CASSPTPEVINTEAFF.